This T cell receptor beta chain appears in the sequencing data of a study of response to subunit inactivated influenza vaccine. Findings and caveats of the study: The authors put forward the suggestion that each seasonal influenza vaccination may bring in only a limited number of new T cells.

This clonotype showed up just a few times. What it binds is unknown. TCRdb re-derived calls from the RT-PCR reads in MiXCR, one entry per CDR3 protein. The table has a few hundred thousand distinct CDR3 sequences, around 22% seen once. Trimming shortened V by 2 bases and J by 8 bases, and 15 bases separated the two germline ends. The CDR3 loop spans 14 amino acids. Germline V gene lookup returns CDR1 SGHTA and CDR2 FQGNSA. This TCR came from a man aged 50 to 75 who received an inactivated influenza vaccine. V and J are TRBV7-2 and TRBJ1-2; tentative D call: TRBD1 (6 bases). The sequencing used PBMCs from blood, collected approximately 20 months after vaccination. The DNA for the CDR3 is TGTGCCAGCAGCTTATTCGGGGGGCTTAAGGGCTACACCTTC. Its translation is CASSLFGGLKGYTF.